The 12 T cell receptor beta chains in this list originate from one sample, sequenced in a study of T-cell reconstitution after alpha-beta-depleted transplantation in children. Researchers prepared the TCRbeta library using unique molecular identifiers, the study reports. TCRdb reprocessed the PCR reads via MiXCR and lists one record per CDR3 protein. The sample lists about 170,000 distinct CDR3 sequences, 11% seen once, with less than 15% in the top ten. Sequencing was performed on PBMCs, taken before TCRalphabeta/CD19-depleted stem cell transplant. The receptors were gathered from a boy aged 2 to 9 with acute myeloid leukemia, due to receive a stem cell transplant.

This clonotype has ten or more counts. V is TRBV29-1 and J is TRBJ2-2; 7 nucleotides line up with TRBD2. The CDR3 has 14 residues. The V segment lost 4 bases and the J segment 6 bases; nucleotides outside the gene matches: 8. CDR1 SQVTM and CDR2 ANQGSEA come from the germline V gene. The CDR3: CSVVRDRGAGELFF. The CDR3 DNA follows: TGCAGCGTTGTCCGGGACCGGGGGGCCGGGGAGCTGTTTTTT.

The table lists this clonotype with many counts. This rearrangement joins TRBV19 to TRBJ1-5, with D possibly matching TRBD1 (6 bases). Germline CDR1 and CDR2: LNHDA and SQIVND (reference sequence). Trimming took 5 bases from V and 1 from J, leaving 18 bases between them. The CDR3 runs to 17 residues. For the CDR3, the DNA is TGTGCCAGTAGTCCGGACCTCAGGGGCACAAGCAATCAGCCCCAGCATTTT. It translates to CASSPDLRGTSNQPQHF.

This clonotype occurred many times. This chain's CDR3 is CASSTRLGRAYEQYF. DNA of the CDR3: TGTGCCAGCAGCACGCGACTAGGTCGGGCTTACGAGCAGTACTTC. The V call is TRBV7-2, the J call TRBJ2-7; a weak D match, TRBD2 (6 bases). The CDR3 runs 15 residues. Germline lookup yields CDR1 SGHTA and CDR2 FQGNSA. V lost 5 bases and J 4 bases, leaving 18 bases between the germline ends.

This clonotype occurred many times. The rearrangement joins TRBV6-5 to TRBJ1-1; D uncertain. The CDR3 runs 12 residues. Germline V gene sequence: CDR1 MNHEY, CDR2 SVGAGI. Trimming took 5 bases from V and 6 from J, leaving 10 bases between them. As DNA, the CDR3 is TGTGCCAGCAGTCCAATGGGCGCTGAAGCTTTCTTT. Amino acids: CASSPMGAEAFF.

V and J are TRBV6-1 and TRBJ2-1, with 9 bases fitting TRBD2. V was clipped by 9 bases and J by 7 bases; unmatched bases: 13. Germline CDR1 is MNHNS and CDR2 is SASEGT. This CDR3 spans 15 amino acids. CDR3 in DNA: TGTGCCAGGTTTGGGGCGGGGGGGCCTTTAAATGAGCAGTTCTTC. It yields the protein CARFGAGGPLNEQFF.

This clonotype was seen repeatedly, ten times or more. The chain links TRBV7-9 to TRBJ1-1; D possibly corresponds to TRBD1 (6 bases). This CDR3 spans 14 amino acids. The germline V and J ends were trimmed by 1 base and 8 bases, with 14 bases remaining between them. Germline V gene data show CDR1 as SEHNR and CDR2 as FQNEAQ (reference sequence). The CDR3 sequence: CASSLGVAGVEAFF. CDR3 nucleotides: TGTGCCAGCAGCTTAGGGGTTGCAGGGGTCGAAGCTTTCTTT.

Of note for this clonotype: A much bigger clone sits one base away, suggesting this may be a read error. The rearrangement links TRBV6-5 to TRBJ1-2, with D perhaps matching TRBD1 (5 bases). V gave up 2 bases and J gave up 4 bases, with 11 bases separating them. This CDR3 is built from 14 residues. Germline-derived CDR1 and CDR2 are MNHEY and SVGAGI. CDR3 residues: CASSYAGPLYGYTF. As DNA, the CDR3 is TGTGCCAGCAGTTACGCAGGGCCGCTCTATGGCTACACCTTC.

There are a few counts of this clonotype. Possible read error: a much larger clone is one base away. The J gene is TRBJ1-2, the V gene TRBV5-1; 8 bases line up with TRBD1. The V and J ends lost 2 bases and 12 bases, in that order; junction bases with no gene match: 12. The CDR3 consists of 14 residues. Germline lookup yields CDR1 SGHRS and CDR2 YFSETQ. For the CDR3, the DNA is TGCGCCAGCAGCTTAGCAGGGGGCATAGAAGGCGACACCTTC. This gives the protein CASSLAGGIEGDTF.

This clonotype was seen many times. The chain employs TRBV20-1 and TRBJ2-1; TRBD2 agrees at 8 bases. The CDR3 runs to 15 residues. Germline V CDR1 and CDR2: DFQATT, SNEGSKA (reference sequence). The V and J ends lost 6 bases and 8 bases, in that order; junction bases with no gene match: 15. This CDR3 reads CSAFRLDHGRDEQFF. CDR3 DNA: TGCAGTGCGTTTCGACTAGATCACGGGAGGGATGAGCAGTTCTTC.

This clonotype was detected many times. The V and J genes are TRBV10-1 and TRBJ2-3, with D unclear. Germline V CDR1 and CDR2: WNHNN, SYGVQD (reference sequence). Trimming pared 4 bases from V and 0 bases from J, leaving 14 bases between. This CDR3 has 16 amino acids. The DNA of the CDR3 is TGCGCCAGCAGTGTATCTCCAAGCCCTAGCACAGATACGCAGTATTTT. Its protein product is CASSVSPSPSTDTQYF.

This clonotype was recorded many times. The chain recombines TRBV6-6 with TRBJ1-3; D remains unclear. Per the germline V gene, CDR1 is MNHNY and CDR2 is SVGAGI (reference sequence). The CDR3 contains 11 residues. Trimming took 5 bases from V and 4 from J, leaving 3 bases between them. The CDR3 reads CASSQGNTIYF. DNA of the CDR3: TGTGCCAGCAGTCAGGGAAACACCATATATTTT.

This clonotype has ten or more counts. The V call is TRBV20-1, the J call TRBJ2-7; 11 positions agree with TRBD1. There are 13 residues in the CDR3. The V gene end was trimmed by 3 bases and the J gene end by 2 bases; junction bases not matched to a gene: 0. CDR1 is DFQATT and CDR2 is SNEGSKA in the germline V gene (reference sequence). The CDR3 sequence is CSARGQGAYEQYF. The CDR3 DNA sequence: TGCAGTGCTAGGGGACAGGGGGCCTACGAGCAGTACTTC.